One and the same sample provided the 20 T cell receptor beta chains below, sequenced in a study of cytomegalovirus exposure and HLA in healthy donors. This PCR relied on a set of 60 Vbeta primers and 13 Jbeta primers. Profiled with immunoSEQ multiplex PCR; TCRdb holds only in-frame clones, not every one. This sample contains roughly 120,000 clones. Material: PBMCs. Receptor source: a man aged 30-40 years in good health and CMV-seronegative.

The chain links TRBV19 to TRBJ2-7; 9 bases map to TRBD2. The CDR3 has 16 amino acids. Germline V lookup: CDR1 LNHDA, CDR2 SQIVND (reference sequence). With V trimmed by 3 bases and J by 5 bases, 11 bases remained unmatched. The CDR3 reads CASSITAGGVLHEQYF. CDR3 nucleotides: TGTGCCAGTAGTATCACAGCGGGAGGTGTTCTCCACGAGCAGTACTTC.

V is TRBV19 and J is TRBJ2-2, with a possible D match to TRBD2 (5 bases). V dropped 7 bases and J dropped 4 bases, with 16 bases sitting between them. The CDR3 has 15 amino acids. Germline CDR1 LNHDA, CDR2 SQIVND (reference sequence). This CDR3 reads CASNVRVGSTGELFF. The CDR3 DNA sequence: TGTGCCAGTAATGTGAGAGTGGGGAGCACCGGGGAGCTGTTTTTT.

This rearrangement joins TRBV5-1 to TRBJ2-7; D is unresolved. Trimming shortened V by 0 bases and J by 0 bases, and 4 bases separated the two germline ends. CDR1 and CDR2 from the germline V gene are SGHRS and YFSETQ. The CDR3 covers 13 residues. The CDR3 sequence: CASSLGYSYEQYF. The CDR3 DNA follows: TGCGCCAGCAGCTTGGGCTACTCCTACGAGCAGTACTTC. The variable domain in full, with the rest retrieved from reference TRBV5-1 and TRBJ2-7, is KAGVTQTPRYLIKTRGQQVTLSCSPISGHRSVSWYQQTPGQGLQFLFEYFSETQRNKGNFPGRFSGRQFSNSRSEMNVSTLELGDSALYLCASSLGYSYEQYFGPGTRLTVT.

The CDR3 here is CASRTGATLSYEQYF. The CDR3 region has the DNA TGTGCCAGCCGAACAGGGGCCACACTCTCCTACGAGCAGTACTTC. The chain has TRBV28 and TRBJ2-7; the match to TRBD1 covers 7 bases. The CDR3 length is 15 residues. The ends lost 8 bases at V and 0 bases at J; junction bases unmatched: 10. Germline assignment: CDR1 MDHEN and CDR2 SYDVKM.

In nucleotides, the CDR3 is TGTGCCAGCAGCTTACGCGGGAGTCTCACCGGGGAGCTGTTTTTT. Translated, it gives CASSLRGSLTGELFF. This chain joins TRBV7-3 and TRBJ2-2; 7 bases are shared with TRBD2. With 2 bases clipped from V and 4 bases from J, the junction kept 4 bases outside the gene matches. Germline CDR1 SGHTA, CDR2 FQGTGA. The CDR3 covers 15 residues.

The chain combines TRBV6-5 with TRBJ2-7, with TRBD1 identical over 10 bases. Trimming removed 1 base from V and 7 bases from J; junction bases left unmatched: 10. The CDR3 extends over 16 amino acids. Germline V lookup: CDR1 MNHEY, CDR2 SVGAGI. Written as DNA, the CDR3 is TGTGCCAGCAGTTACTACCCGCGACAGGGGGCCGGAGAGCAGTACTTC. Translated, it gives CASSYYPRQGAGEQYF.

This rearrangement joins TRBV25-1 to TRBJ1-2; 9 nucleotides align to TRBD1. This CDR3 is built from 16 residues. Germline V CDR1 and CDR2: MGHDK, SYGVNS. The J segment lost 6 bases and the V segment lost 4 bases, leaving 12 bases of the junction unmatched. The CDR3 coding sequence is TGTGCCAGCAGTGGTGGGGGCTCCGGGACAGGGCATGGCTACACCTTC. Translating gives CASSGGGSGTGHGYTF.

The chain recombines TRBV5-1 with TRBJ2-1, with TRBD1 as a possible D gene (6 bases). The CDR3 has 14 amino acids. In germline, CDR1 is SGHRS, CDR2 YFSETQ. Trimming removed 4 bases at V and 7 bases at J, with 15 bases between. The CDR3 reads CASSTGDTLNEQFF. CDR3 sequence (DNA): TGCGCCAGCAGCACTGGGGACACTTTAAATGAGCAGTTCTTC.

The chain has TRBV11-2 and TRBJ2-3, with D possibly TRBD2 on 5 matching bases. CDR3 length: 17 amino acids. In germline, CDR1 is SGHAT, CDR2 FQNNGV. Trimming stripped 4 bases from V and 0 bases from J, with 17 bases between. The CDR3 DNA sequence: TGTGCCAGCAGCTCCGTACTAAGGAGGCGGAGCACAGATACGCAGTATTTT. It translates to CASSSVLRRRSTDTQYF.

This chain uses TRBV19 with TRBJ1-2, with 12 bases aligning to TRBD1. This CDR3 comprises 15 residues. Germline V gene data show CDR1 as LNHDA and CDR2 as SQIVND (reference sequence). J gave up 3 bases and V 6 bases, and 5 bases lay outside the gene matches. CDR3: CASSPGQGADYGYTF. The CDR3 DNA reads TGTGCCAGTAGCCCGGGACAGGGGGCTGACTATGGCTACACCTTC.

The gene calls are TRBV11-2 and TRBJ2-7; 8 bases are shared with TRBD1. The CDR3 runs to 15 residues. CDR1 is SGHAT and CDR2 is FQNNGV in the germline V gene. The V segment lost 5 bases and the J segment 2 bases; nucleotides outside the gene matches: 8. This CDR3 is CASSLSRDRTYEQYF. The CDR3 bases are TGTGCCAGCAGCCTATCCCGGGACAGGACCTACGAGCAGTACTTC.

The chain joins TRBV7-9 to TRBJ2-7; no clear D. Trimming left V 7 bases short and J 3 bases short, with 19 bases between. In germline, CDR1 is SEHNR, CDR2 FQNEAQ (reference sequence). This CDR3 is 15 amino acids long. DNA of the CDR3: TGTGCCAGCACTGCGAACGACATTCCCCTCTACGAGCAGTACTTC. This sequence encodes CASTANDIPLYEQYF.

The chain employs TRBV5-1 and TRBJ1-1; TRBD1 agrees at 8 bases. Germline loops: CDR1 SGHRS, CDR2 YFSETQ. This CDR3 is built from 15 residues. The V and J ends lost 0 bases and 5 bases, in that order; junction bases with no gene match: 6. The CDR3 protein is CASSLVQGAGTEAFF. For the CDR3, the DNA is TGCGCCAGCAGCTTGGTGCAGGGGGCAGGAACTGAAGCTTTCTTT.

V and J are TRBV10-3 and TRBJ2-1, with D possibly TRBD2 on 6 matching bases. The CDR3 totals 12 residues. CDR1 and CDR2 from the germline V gene are ENHRY and SYGVKD. V was shortened by 8 bases and J by 7 bases, with 12 bases between the two germline ends. The CDR3 region has the DNA TGTGCCATCGGTCGGGAGATGAATGAGCAGTTCTTC. Its protein is CAIGREMNEQFF.

The chain joins TRBV29-1 to TRBJ2-3, with a tentative D call TRBD2 (6 bases). The CDR3 has 10 amino acids. Looked up from germline, CDR1 is SQVTM and CDR2 is ANQGSEA. Trimming removed 2 bases at V and 11 bases at J, with 8 bases between. CDR3 protein: CSVEMGGQYF. CDR3 coding DNA: TGCAGCGTTGAAATGGGGGGGCAGTATTTT.

As to this clone: Other DNA sequences of this sample code for an identical CDR3. The chain is built from TRBV7-2 and TRBJ2-7; 7 nucleotides align to TRBD2. The CDR3 sequence is 13 residues long. Germline trimming cut 5 bases from V and 5 bases from J; bases unmatched to any gene: 6. Germline V CDR1 and CDR2: SGHTA, FQGNSA. As DNA, the CDR3 is TGTGCCAGCAGCCTTGGGAGGGCCAACGAGCAGTACTTC. Protein sequence: CASSLGRANEQYF.

V gene TRBV5-4 combines with J gene TRBJ2-2, with D perhaps TRBD2 (6 bases). CDR3 size: 15 residues. The germline V and J ends were trimmed by 3 bases and 4 bases, with 13 bases remaining between them. The germline V gene has CDR1 SGHNT and CDR2 YYREEE (reference sequence). CDR3 protein: CASSSSGLLTGELFF. DNA of the CDR3: TGTGCCAGCAGCTCCTCGGGACTCCTCACCGGGGAGCTGTTTTTT.

The CDR3 DNA is TGTGCCAGCAGCCAAGACGAAGCGGGAGGTAACGAGCAGTACTTC. Translation: CASSQDEAGGNEQYF. The rearrangement links TRBV4-2 to TRBJ2-7; 9 bases align to TRBD2. This CDR3 region has 15 residues. Germline-derived CDR1 and CDR2 are LGHNA and YNFKEQ. V lost 0 bases, J lost 5 bases, and 5 bases stayed unmatched.

V and J are TRBV7-2 and TRBJ2-7, with D possibly being TRBD1 (5 bases). CDR1 and CDR2 from the germline V gene are SGHTA and FQGNSA. The CDR3 totals 16 residues. V lost 1 base to trimming and J lost 5 bases, with 18 bases between them. This CDR3 reads CASSLVGRRNNHEQYF. The CDR3, as DNA: TGTGCCAGCAGCTTAGTGGGGCGACGCAACAACCACGAGCAGTACTTC.

The V gene is TRBV5-1, the J gene TRBJ2-7, with TRBD2 matching 7 bases. The J segment lost 2 bases and the V segment lost 7 bases, leaving 6 bases of the junction unmatched. Germline V gene data show CDR1 as SGHRS and CDR2 as YFSETQ. The CDR3 is made up of 13 amino acids. The CDR3, as DNA: TGCGCCAGCCAGCGCGGGGGAGCCTACGAGCAGTACTTC. As protein: CASQRGGAYEQYF.